This TCR beta chain was recovered during a study of neurological immune-mediated disorders. J lost 5 bases, V lost 0 bases, and 6 bases had no gene match. The CDR3 has 16 residues. Germline lookup yields CDR1 SGHRS and CDR2 YFSETQ. There are many counts of this clonotype. TCRdb re-derived calls from the 5' RACE reads in MiXCR, one entry per CDR3 protein. The sample includes 25,000 to 35,000 distinct CDR3 sequences, about 3% seen only once; the top ten take 7%. The V and J genes are TRBV5-1 and TRBJ2-5, with 11 nucleotides matching TRBD1. This TCR derives from a woman in her twenties or thirties with multiple sclerosis. The sample comprised PBMCs. Here the CDR3 DNA reads TGCGCCAGCAGCTTGGGGACAGGGGGCCTAGAGGAGACCCAGTACTTC. Protein sequence: CASSLGTGGLEETQYF.